This T cell receptor (beta chain) was found in a study of T cell responses to AZD1222 COVID-19 vaccine. Background on the study: Analysis merged second doses at about 4 or about 12 weeks.

Generated by immunoSEQ multiplex PCR, the TCRdb table keeps only in-frame clones and is missing some. In the table there are 170,000 or so clones, about 85% of which are singletons. Regarding the study as a whole: There were vaccine-associated CD4 TCRs across spike, dominant at 160-218 and 743-854. Within unmutated variant regions lay the reported targets of nearly half of spike-specific TCRs.

Comment on this clone: Antigen specificity is unknown.

This CDR3 is built from 15 residues. The V segment lost 0 bases and the J segment 2 bases; nucleotides outside the gene matches: 4. Germline V gene data show CDR1 as SGHTA and CDR2 as FQGNSA. The sequencing used peripheral blood, collected on day 0 of AZD1222 vaccination. The chain has TRBV7-2 and TRBJ2-7, with TRBD2 matching over 7 bases. This TCR came from an adult in good health. The CDR3 sequence: CASSLASGPTYEQYF. DNA of the CDR3: TGTGCCAGCAGCTTAGCTAGCGGGCCCACCTACGAGCAGTACTTC. Using reference TRBV7-2 and TRBJ2-7 for the parts outside the CDR3, the full variable domain is GAGVSQSPSNKVTEKGKDVELRCDPISGHTALYWYRQSLGQGLEFLIYFQGNSAPDKSGLPSDRFSAERTGGSVSTLTIQRTQQEDSAVYLCASSLASGPTYEQYFGPGTRLTVT.